The T cell receptor beta chain described here comes from a study of identical twins (dated by TCRdb to 2016 to 2017). Background for the entire study: To test whether fetal clonotypes persist, this study deep-sequenced TCR alpha and beta repertoires from monozygotic twins, from unrelated adults of various ages, and from cord blood. To rule out contamination, the twin experiments were replicated at different times with different library preparation protocols.

To note about this clonotype: What antigen it recognizes has not been identified. No qualities accompany the bases; no much larger clone lies one base away.

Here is what the overall study found, with its caveats: In monozygotic twins, out-of-frame TCR alpha sharing was systematically underestimated by recombination models, although the models agreed with sharing between unrelated individuals. A weaker excess of twin sharing was found in beta out-of-frame sequences because the signal-to-noise ratio was lowered by fewer shared sequences. Because the same donors could not be followed over many years, the conclusions relied on cross-sectional statistical analysis. Abundant cord blood beta clonotypes had fewer insertions, young adult naive repertoires showed a similar but weaker trend, and memory repertoires showed no such trend. Compared with coincidental sharing between unrelated individuals, an excess of low generation-probability sequences was observed among out-of-frame TCR alpha sequences shared between twins. Invariant T cells such as MAIT and iNKT could partly confound zero-insertion analyses, though diverse VJ usage argued against this for most clonotypes.

The library was built by means of 5' RACE. Sequencing was performed on an Illumina HiSeq 2000. Template switching introduced a universal primer binding site; the final cDNA contained a unique molecular identifier, enabling accurate counting of TCR cDNA molecules. Specific primers in the conserved constant-segment region were used to synthesize first-strand cDNA for the TCR alpha and beta chains. To control for contamination, every cDNA library was double barcoded, receiving both a SMART-Mk sample barcode and Illumina barcodes. TruSeq adapter sequences and Illumina sample barcodes were added in two successive PCR steps. Sequencing of the TCR alpha and beta cDNA libraries was done on the Illumina HiSeq platform using custom primers. In the original analysis: MiGEC was used to process raw reads and extract unique molecular identifiers, and MiXCR was used to find CDR3 positions. Recombination models were inferred per individual with the repgenHMM and IGoR tools using an EM algorithm. The tcR package in R was used for shared clonotype analysis, with sharing normalized by the product of cloneset sizes. To study raw recombination without the effects of thymic and clonal selection, out-of-frame nonproductive sequences were analyzed. TCRdb handled the public reads itself, with Q25 trimming in fastp and clone calling in MiXCR, and kept productive beta chains. Rows with one shared CDR3 protein collapse into an entry with the most common genes and DNA. TCRdb, not the authors, supplied the V and J calls. The sample table lists 400,000 to 500,000 distinct CDR3 sequences, more than 13% of them with a count of one. Of the sample, about 1% falls within the top ten clones.

V sheds 1 base and J sheds 3 bases, leaving 10 bases between their ends. The CDR3 measures 15 amino acids from cysteine to phenylalanine. The read is trimmed to its CDR3 DNA, 45 bases read in frame from base 1. CDR1 and CDR2 are drawn from the germline V gene: SGHTA, FQGTGA. Every donor in the study was a healthy Caucasian. Three pairs of female monozygotic twins, all aged about 18 to 30 years, were included in the twin cohort. Positive isolation kits from Invitrogen were used to isolate the CD4+ and CD8+ T cell populations. This sample was also put to use in a study of yellow fever vaccine responses in identical twins. The second paper further reports: The T cell response to vaccination in identical twins was reported by the authors to appear partly convergent and partly personalized. In identical twins, the study followed T cell clones that responded to the vaccine with precision.

Sequencing input: CD4+ T cells sorted from blood. This TCR was sampled from a woman younger than 30 in good health. This sequence uses TRBV7-3 and TRBJ2-1; the D gene is perhaps TRBD1 or TRBD2, each of them matching over 5 bases. The CDR3 protein sequence reads: CASSLIGGNYNEQFF. The sequenced DNA: TGTGCCAGCAGCTTAATTGGGGGTAACTACAATGAGCAGTTCTTC.